The source of this T cell receptor beta chain is a study of Ad26.COV2.S vaccination and SARS-CoV-2 variants. As for the study in general: The study gave Ad26.COV2.S intramuscularly, once or twice 56 days apart. Study-wide results and limits: Analyses that measured TCR breadth and depth may have underestimated total T cell responses.

TCRdb keeps only in-frame clones here, not all; method: immunoSEQ multiplex PCR. The data contain roughly 460,000 clones, roughly nine tenths of them seen just once; the ten biggest clones take up 1.7%. On this clone: Its antigen is not identified.

The treatment: roughly 20 received Ad26.COV2.S at low or high dose, single or two shots; 5 received placebo; per-sample allocation not given. The samples were gathered on day 63 after the first injection of vaccine or placebo. In Boston, an adult donor aged 18-55 years took part. An Ad26 vector that expressed Wuhan-strain SARS-CoV-2 spike constituted the vaccine. The junction had 4 bases not matched to a gene; V was cut back by 4 bases and J by 0 bases. CDR1 SGHRS and CDR2 YFSETQ come from the germline V gene. The CDR3 contains 16 residues. This clonotype was obtained from a person aged 18 to 59 who received the Ad26.COV2.S COVID-19 vaccine or a placebo. The sequences come from peripheral blood, collected in a trial of Ad26.COV2.S vaccine versus placebo. The V gene is TRBV5-1, the J gene TRBJ2-5, with 12 bases matching TRBD2. The CDR3 bases are TGCGCCAGCAGCGCAGGGACTAGCGGGTACCAAGAGACCCAGTACTTC. Translation gives CASSAGTSGYQETQYF. Complete variable domain (other parts from reference TRBV5-1 and TRBJ2-5): KAGVTQTPRYLIKTRGQQVTLSCSPISGHRSVSWYQQTPGQGLQFLFEYFSETQRNKGNFPGRFSGRQFSNSRSEMNVSTLELGDSALYLCASSAGTSGYQETQYFGPGTRLLVL.